This T cell receptor beta chain was sequenced during a study of CXCR3-negative and CXCR3-positive naive CD8 T cells. The CDR3 loop spans 13 amino acids. Germline CDR1 is LGHNA and CDR2 is YNFKEQ. Investigators sorted each CD8+ T cell subset in triplicate, taking under 350,000 cells each time. Within the CD8+ T cell compartment, naive cells were CD45RO-CCR7+CD27+CD95-. It was by 5' RACE with UMI labels that the TRB cDNA libraries were prepared. TCRdb re-called the 5' RACE reads; every CDR3 protein appears as one record, without DNA. Its listing shows some 120,000 distinct CDR3 sequences. Study outcomes and limitations: Naive cells that were CXCR3-positive had more hydrophobic TRB CDR3s (compared with CXCR3-negative naive cells). Naive subsets did not differ in surface CD5, and the authors estimated TCR strength using properties of the TRB CDR3. With respect to TRBV-TRBJ usage, naive CXCR3-negative and CXCR3-positive cells were similar; memory differed.

Notes on this clonotype: Its antigen remains unidentified.

This TCR came from a human donor in good health. Some clones in this sample may be carry-over from other donors' samples. Material for sequencing was naive CXCR3+ CD8+ T cells from blood. Specified subset: CD45RO-CCR7+CD27+CD95- naive CD8+ T cells expressing CXCR3 (TNR3+). The J gene is TRBJ2-2, the V gene TRBV4-2; as DNA is missing, the TRBD1 call by TCRdb cannot be tested. The CDR3 here is CASSLQGSRELFF.